This TCR beta chain was profiled in a study of blood T cell repertoires in COVID-19. Overall study: Samples came from the United States, Italy and Spain, spanning acute and convalescent COVID-19. The cDNA or gDNA used as material had been derived from T cells, B-cell-depleted T cells, or PBMCs.

The CDR3 is made up of 15 amino acids. CDR1 and CDR2 (germline): SEHNR, FQNEAQ (reference sequence). Deletions cut 1 base from V and 0 bases from J, with 4 bases between. This clone is a singleton in its sample. Authors' methods: Researchers report that nucleated cell counts were estimated from reference gene primer amplification. Only in-frame clones appear in the TCRdb table, and some are missing; sequencing was by immunoSEQ multiplex PCR. That table is the source of V, J and clone size, and D and trimming were worked out from the DNA. The sample records roughly 37,000 clones, approximately 78% being singletons.

V usage is TRBV7-9 and J usage is TRBJ2-6, with D unresolved. This sequence originates from a man aged 60 to 69 with acute or convalescent COVID-19. The material sequenced was peripheral blood. The CDR3 DNA sequence: TGTGCCAGCAGCTTAGACAACTCTGGGGCCAACGTCCTGACTTTC. Residues: CASSLDNSGANVLTF.